Described below is a single TCR beta chain sequence and its context. Antigen specificity is unknown. Trimming took 4 bases from V and 1 from J, leaving 6 bases between them. Germline-derived CDR1 and CDR2 are GTSNPN and SVGIG (reference sequence). CDR3 length equals 12 residues. Only in-frame clones appear in the TCRdb table, and some are missing; sequencing was by immunoSEQ multiplex PCR. The table shows tens of thousands of clones, with under 80% occurring only once. Having been cultured for 10 days, the cells underwent CD4+ T cell isolation. Participants were given two doses of BNT162b2 or mRNA-1273 vaccine. Among the vaccine recipients, none had a prior SARS-CoV-2 infection, and nucleocapsid antibodies were negative. The sample is drawn from a study of vaccination effects on CD4 cells after COVID-19. Study background: Antigen-specific CD4+ T cells were first expanded with viral peptide pools by the ViraFEST assay and only then sequenced.

The study's findings and limits: From healthy vaccinees, only 1 of 255 vaccine-induced clones also reacted to common cold coronaviruses.

The chain is built from TRBV30 and TRBJ2-3; D is unresolved. The input for sequencing was CD4+ T cells from PBMCs cultured without peptide, taken after COVID-19 vaccination. The TCR sequence derives from a human donor who received a COVID-19 vaccine. CDR3 in amino acids: CAWTGGTDTQYF. In DNA, the CDR3 is TGTGCCTGGACTGGGGGCACAGATACGCAGTATTTT.